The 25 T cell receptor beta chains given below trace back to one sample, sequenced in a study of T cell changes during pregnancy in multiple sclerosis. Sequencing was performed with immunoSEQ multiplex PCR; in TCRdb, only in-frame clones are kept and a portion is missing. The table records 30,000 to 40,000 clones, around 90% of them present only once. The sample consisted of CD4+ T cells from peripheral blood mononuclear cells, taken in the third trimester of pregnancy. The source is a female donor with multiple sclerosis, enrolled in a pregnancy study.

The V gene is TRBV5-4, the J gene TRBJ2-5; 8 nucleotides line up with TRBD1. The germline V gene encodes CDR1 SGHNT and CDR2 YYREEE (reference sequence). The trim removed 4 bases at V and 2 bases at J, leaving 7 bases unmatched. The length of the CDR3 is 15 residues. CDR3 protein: CASSLGQGAQETQYF. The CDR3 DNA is TGTGCCAGCAGCCTGGGCCAGGGGGCACAAGAGACCCAGTACTTC.

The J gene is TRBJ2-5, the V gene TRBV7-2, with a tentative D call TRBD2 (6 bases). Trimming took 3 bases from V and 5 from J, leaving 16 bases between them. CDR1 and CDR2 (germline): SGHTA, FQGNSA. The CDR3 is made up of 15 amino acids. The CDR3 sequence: CASSLGPGGSETQYF. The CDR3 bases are TGTGCCAGCAGCTTGGGGCCCGGGGGAAGTGAGACCCAGTACTTC.

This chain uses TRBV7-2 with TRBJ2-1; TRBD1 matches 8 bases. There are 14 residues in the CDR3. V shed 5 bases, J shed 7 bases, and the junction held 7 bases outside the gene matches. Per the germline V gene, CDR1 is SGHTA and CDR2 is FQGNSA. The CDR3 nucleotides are TGTGCCAGCAGCCCGGGACAGGAGTCAAATGAGCAGTTCTTC. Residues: CASSPGQESNEQFF.

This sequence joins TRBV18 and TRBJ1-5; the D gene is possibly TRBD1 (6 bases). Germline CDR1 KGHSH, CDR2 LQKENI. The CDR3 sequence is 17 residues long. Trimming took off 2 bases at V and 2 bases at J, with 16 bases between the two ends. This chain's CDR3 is CASSPTSEGGGNQPQHF. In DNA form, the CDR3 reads TGTGCCAGCTCACCAACGTCGGAAGGGGGTGGCAATCAGCCCCAGCATTTT.

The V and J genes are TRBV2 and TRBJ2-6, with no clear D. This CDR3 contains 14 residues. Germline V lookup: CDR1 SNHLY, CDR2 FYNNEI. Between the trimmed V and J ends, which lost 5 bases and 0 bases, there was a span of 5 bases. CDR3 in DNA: TGTGCCAGCAGTCAGTACTCTGGGGCCAACGTCCTGACTTTC. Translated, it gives CASSQYSGANVLTF.

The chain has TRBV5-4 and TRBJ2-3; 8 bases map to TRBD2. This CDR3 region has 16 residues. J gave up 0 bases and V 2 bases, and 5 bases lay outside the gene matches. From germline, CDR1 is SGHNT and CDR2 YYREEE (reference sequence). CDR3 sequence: CASSFVAGTSTDTQYF. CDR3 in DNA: TGTGCCAGCAGCTTCGTAGCGGGAACTAGCACAGATACGCAGTATTTT.

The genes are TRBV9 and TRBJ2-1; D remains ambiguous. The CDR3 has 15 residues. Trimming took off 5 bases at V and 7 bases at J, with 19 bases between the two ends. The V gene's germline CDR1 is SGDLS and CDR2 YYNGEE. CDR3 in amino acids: CASSPGALRNNEQFF. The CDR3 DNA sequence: TGTGCCAGCAGTCCCGGAGCCTTGAGAAATAATGAGCAGTTCTTC.

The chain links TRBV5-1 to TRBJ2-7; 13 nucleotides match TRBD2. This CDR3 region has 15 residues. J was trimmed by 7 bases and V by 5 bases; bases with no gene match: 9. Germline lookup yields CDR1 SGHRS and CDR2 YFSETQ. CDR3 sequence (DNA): TGCGCCAGCAGATTCGGACTAGCGGGAGAGTGGGAGCAGTACTTC. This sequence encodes CASRFGLAGEWEQYF.

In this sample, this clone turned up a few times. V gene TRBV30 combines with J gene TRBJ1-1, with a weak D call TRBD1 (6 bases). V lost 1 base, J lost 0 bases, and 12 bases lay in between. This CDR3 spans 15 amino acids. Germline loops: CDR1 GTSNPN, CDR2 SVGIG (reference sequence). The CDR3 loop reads CAWSAPGHLNTEAFF. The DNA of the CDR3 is TGTGCCTGGAGTGCCCCGGGACACTTGAACACTGAAGCTTTCTTT.

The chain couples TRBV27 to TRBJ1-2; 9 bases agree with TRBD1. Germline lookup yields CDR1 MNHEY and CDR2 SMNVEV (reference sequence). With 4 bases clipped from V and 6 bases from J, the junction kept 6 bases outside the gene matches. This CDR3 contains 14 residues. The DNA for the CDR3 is TGTGCCAGCAGTTCAACCGGGACAGGGAATGGCTACACCTTC. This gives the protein CASSSTGTGNGYTF.

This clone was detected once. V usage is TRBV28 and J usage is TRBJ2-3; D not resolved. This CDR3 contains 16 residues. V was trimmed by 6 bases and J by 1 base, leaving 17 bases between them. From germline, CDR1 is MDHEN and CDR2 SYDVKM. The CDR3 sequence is CASSLGAATGTDTQYF. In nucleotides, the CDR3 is TGTGCCAGCAGCTTAGGAGCCGCAACCGGCACAGATACGCAGTATTTT.

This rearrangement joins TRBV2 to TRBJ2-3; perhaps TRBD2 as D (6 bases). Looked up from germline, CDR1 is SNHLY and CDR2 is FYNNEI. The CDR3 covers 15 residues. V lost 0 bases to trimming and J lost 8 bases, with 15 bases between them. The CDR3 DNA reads TGTGCCAGCAGTGAAGCGCGGGGCCGATGGGGTACGCAGTATTTT. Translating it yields CASSEARGRWGTQYF.

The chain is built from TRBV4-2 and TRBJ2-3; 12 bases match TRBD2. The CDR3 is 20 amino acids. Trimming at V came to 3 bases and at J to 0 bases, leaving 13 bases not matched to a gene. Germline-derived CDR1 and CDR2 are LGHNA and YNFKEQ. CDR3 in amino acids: CASSHLTLAGLAGSTDTQYF. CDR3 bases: TGTGCCAGCAGCCACCTCACGCTAGCCGGACTAGCGGGGAGCACAGATACGCAGTATTTT.

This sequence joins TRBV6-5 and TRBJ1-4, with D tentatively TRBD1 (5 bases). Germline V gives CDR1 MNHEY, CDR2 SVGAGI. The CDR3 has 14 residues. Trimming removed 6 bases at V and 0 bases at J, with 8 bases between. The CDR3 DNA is TGTGCCAGCAGAAAGACAGCAACTAATGAAAAACTGTTTTTT. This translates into CASRKTATNEKLFF.

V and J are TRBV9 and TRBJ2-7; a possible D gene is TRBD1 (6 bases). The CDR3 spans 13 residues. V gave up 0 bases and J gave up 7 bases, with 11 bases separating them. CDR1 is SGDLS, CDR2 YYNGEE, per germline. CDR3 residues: CASSVAIGGEQYF. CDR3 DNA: TGTGCCAGCAGCGTAGCTATAGGGGGTGAGCAGTACTTC.

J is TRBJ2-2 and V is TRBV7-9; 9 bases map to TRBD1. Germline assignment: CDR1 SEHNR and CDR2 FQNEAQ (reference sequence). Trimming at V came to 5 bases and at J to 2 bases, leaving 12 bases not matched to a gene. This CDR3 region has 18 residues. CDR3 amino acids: CASSPPGTGRGNTGELFF. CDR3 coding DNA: TGTGCCAGCAGCCCCCCCGGGACAGGGAGAGGTAACACCGGGGAGCTGTTTTTT.

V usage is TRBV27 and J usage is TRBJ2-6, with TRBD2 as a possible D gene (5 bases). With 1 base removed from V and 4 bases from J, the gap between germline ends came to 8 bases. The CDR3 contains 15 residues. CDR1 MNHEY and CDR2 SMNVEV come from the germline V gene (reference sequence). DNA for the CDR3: TGTGCCAGCAGTTTATGGGGAGCCGGGGCCAACGTCCTGACTTTC. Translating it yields CASSLWGAGANVLTF.

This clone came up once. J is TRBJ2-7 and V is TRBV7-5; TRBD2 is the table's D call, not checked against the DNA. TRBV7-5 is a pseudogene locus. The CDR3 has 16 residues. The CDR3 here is CVRSRIMSDFSYEQYF. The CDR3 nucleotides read TGTGTCAGAAGTAGGATCATGTCGGACTTCTCCTACGAGCAGTACTTC.

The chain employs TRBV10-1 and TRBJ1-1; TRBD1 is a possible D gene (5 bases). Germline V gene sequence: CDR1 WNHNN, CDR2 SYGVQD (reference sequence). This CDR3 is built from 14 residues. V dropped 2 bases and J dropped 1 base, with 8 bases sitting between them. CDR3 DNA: TGCGCCAGCAGTGAGCACACAGGGAACACTGAAGCTTTCTTT. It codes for CASSEHTGNTEAFF.

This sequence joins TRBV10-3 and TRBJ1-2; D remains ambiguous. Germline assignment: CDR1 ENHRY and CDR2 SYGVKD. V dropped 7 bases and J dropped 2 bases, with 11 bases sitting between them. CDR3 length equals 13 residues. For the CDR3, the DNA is TGTGCCATCACTGGTGAGGCCAACTATGGCTACACCTTC. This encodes CAITGEANYGYTF.

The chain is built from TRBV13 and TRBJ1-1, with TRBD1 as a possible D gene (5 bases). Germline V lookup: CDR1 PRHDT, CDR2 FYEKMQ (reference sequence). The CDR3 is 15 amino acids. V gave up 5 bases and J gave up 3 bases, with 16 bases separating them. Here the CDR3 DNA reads TGTGCCAGCAGCCTCCTCCGAGGAGGGGACACTGAAGCTTTCTTT. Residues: CASSLLRGGDTEAFF. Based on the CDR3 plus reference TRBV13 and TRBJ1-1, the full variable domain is AAGVIQSPRHLIKEKRETATLKCYPIPRHDTVYWYQQGPGQDPQFLISFYEKMQSDKGSIPDRFSAQQFSDYHSELNMSSLELGDSALYFCASSLLRGGDTEAFFGQGTRLTVV.

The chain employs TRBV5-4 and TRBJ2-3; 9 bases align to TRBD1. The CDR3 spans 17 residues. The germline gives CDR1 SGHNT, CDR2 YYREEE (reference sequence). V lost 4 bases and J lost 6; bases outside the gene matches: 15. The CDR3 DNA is TGTGCCAGCAGCAAACGACCGACAGGGGGGGCGATGGATACGCAGTATTTT. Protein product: CASSKRPTGGAMDTQYF.

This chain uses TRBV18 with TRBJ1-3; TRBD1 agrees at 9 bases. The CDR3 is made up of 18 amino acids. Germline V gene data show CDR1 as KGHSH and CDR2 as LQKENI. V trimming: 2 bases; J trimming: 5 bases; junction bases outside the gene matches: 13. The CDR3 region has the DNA TGTGCCAGCTCACCAATTTTGCGGACAGGGGATCTCAGAAACACCATATATTTT. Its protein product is CASSPILRTGDLRNTIYF.

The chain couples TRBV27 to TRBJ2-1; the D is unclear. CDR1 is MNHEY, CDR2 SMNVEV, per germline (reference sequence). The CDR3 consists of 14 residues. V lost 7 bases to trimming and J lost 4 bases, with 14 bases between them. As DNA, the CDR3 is TGTGCCAGCAAGTTTTTTGGCGGATACAATGAGCAGTTCTTC. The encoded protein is CASKFFGGYNEQFF.

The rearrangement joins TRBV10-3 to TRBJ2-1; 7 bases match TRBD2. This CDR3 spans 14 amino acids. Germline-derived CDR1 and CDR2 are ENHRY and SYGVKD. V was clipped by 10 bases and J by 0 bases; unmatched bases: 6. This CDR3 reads CATRGGSSYNEQFF. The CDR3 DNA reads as TGTGCCACCCGAGGCGGGAGCTCCTACAATGAGCAGTTCTTC.